These T cell receptor beta chains were read from a single sample in a study of radiotherapy plus CTLA-4 blockade in lung cancer. The assay was immunoSEQ multiplex PCR, and TCRdb's table has in-frame clones only and misses some. Here the sample spans 75,000 to 80,000 clones, about 87% being singletons. The sequencing used peripheral blood, collected from a patient treated with radiotherapy plus ipilimumab. These receptors all come from a human donor with non-small cell lung cancer who had stable disease on radiotherapy plus ipilimumab. Each CDR3 is given with its conserved first and last residue. The D gene is left open where the match is weak. Size is stated for part of the rows, as once, few or many counts, or as a class when the clone is expanded.

abundance: -; d_gene: -; j_gene: TRBJ2-7; v_gene: TRBV11-2; CDR3aa: CASSPGLRSVDEQYF; CDR3nt: TGTGCCAGCAGCCCTGGGCTCAGATCTGTCGACGAGCAGTACTTC
abundance: few; d_gene: -; j_gene: TRBJ2-7; v_gene: TRBV2; CDR3aa: CASSLPGSFTYEQYF; CDR3nt: TGTGCCAGCAGTCTGCCGGGAAGTTTCACATACGAGCAGTACTTC
abundance: -; d_gene: -; j_gene: TRBJ1-5; v_gene: TRBV7-2; CDR3aa: CASSLSTSSNQPQHF; CDR3nt: TGTGCCAGCAGCTTAAGCACGTCTAGCAATCAGCCCCAGCATTTT
abundance: -; d_gene: -; j_gene: TRBJ1-4; v_gene: TRBV27; CDR3aa: CASSITDHEKLFF; CDR3nt: TGTGCCAGCAGCATCACAGACCATGAAAAACTGTTTTTT
abundance: -; d_gene: TRBD1; j_gene: TRBJ1-2; v_gene: TRBV29-1; CDR3aa: CSVEGTGVDYGYTF; CDR3nt: TGCAGCGTTGAGGGGACAGGGGTGGACTATGGCTACACCTTC
abundance: -; d_gene: -; j_gene: TRBJ2-7; v_gene: TRBV7-2; CDR3aa: CASSSDTFSYEQYF; CDR3nt: TGTGCCAGCAGCTCTGACACGTTCTCCTACGAGCAGTACTTC
abundance: once; d_gene: TRBD1; j_gene: TRBJ1-2; v_gene: TRBV29-1; CDR3aa: CSGGQGAGYTF; CDR3nt: TGCAGCGGTGGACAGGGGGCTGGCTACACCTTC
abundance: -; d_gene: TRBD2; j_gene: TRBJ2-7; v_gene: TRBV7-3; CDR3aa: CASSQGLAGVYEQYF; CDR3nt: TGTGCCAGCAGCCAGGGACTAGCGGGCGTCTACGAGCAGTACTTC
abundance: -; d_gene: -; j_gene: TRBJ2-3; v_gene: TRBV7-3; CDR3aa: CASSLMGGRLDTQYF; CDR3nt: TGTGCCAGCAGCTTAATGGGGGGCAGGTTAGATACGCAGTATTTT
abundance: -; d_gene: -; j_gene: TRBJ1-5; v_gene: TRBV7-8; CDR3aa: CASSGSGFYQPQHF; CDR3nt: TGTGCCAGCAGCGGCTCAGGGTTCTACCAGCCCCAGCATTTT
abundance: -; d_gene: -; j_gene: TRBJ2-5; v_gene: TRBV2; CDR3aa: CASSEGAQYF; CDR3nt: TGTGCCAGCAGCGAGGGGGCCCAGTACTTC
abundance: -; d_gene: TRBD1; j_gene: TRBJ2-2; v_gene: TRBV19; CDR3aa: CASITPGQGPPGELFF; CDR3nt: TGTGCCAGTATCACGCCGGGACAGGGTCCTCCCGGGGAGCTGTTTTTT
abundance: -; d_gene: TRBD1; j_gene: TRBJ2-7; v_gene: TRBV7-2; CDR3aa: CASSLWQGAYEQYF; CDR3nt: TGTGCCAGCAGCTTATGGCAGGGGGCCTACGAGCAGTACTTC
abundance: -; d_gene: TRBD1; j_gene: TRBJ1-4; v_gene: TRBV7-9; CDR3aa: CASSLSGTGGEKLFF; CDR3nt: TGTGCCAGCAGCCTTAGCGGGACAGGGGGTGAAAAACTGTTTTTT
abundance: -; d_gene: -; j_gene: TRBJ2-1; v_gene: TRBV28; CDR3aa: CASSTLLFNNEQFF; CDR3nt: TGTGCCAGCAGTACCCTCTTATTCAACAATGAGCAGTTCTTC
abundance: -; d_gene: -; j_gene: TRBJ2-5; v_gene: TRBV27; CDR3aa: CASRAGGQTQYF; CDR3nt: TGTGCCAGCAGAGCTGGTGGTCAGACCCAGTACTTC
abundance: -; d_gene: -; j_gene: TRBJ2-3; v_gene: TRBV7-2; CDR3aa: CASNKFSTDTQYF; CDR3nt: TGTGCCAGCAATAAGTTCTCCACAGATACGCAGTATTTT
abundance: -; d_gene: -; j_gene: TRBJ2-3; v_gene: TRBV7-9; CDR3aa: CASSLARQGLTDTQYF; CDR3nt: TGTGCCAGCAGCTTAGCGCGGCAGGGGCTCACAGATACGCAGTATTTT
abundance: -; d_gene: TRBD1; j_gene: TRBJ2-3; v_gene: TRBV5-4; CDR3aa: CASSDRAATDTQYF; CDR3nt: TGTGCCAGCAGCGACAGGGCCGCCACAGATACGCAGTATTTT
abundance: -; d_gene: -; j_gene: TRBJ1-4; v_gene: TRBV11-2; CDR3aa: CASSFQGFNEKLFF; CDR3nt: TGTGCCAGCAGCTTCCAGGGGTTTAATGAAAAACTGTTTTTT
abundance: -; d_gene: TRBD2; j_gene: TRBJ2-3; v_gene: TRBV7-2; CDR3aa: CASAPGLAAHTDTQYF; CDR3nt: TGTGCCAGCGCTCCGGGACTAGCGGCTCACACAGATACGCAGTATTTT
abundance: -; d_gene: TRBD1; j_gene: TRBJ2-1; v_gene: TRBV6-5; CDR3aa: CASSYYRTGNNEQFF; CDR3nt: TGTGCCAGCAGTTACTATAGGACAGGGAACAATGAGCAGTTCTTC
abundance: -; d_gene: TRBD1; j_gene: TRBJ1-1; v_gene: TRBV5-4; CDR3aa: CASSKSGGWGTEAFF; CDR3nt: TGTGCCAGCAGCAAGTCAGGGGGCTGGGGTACTGAAGCTTTCTTT
abundance: -; d_gene: -; j_gene: TRBJ1-6; v_gene: TRBV9; CDR3aa: CASSVYPYNSPLHF; CDR3nt: TGTGCCAGCAGCGTATACCCCTATAATTCACCCCTCCACTTT
abundance: -; d_gene: TRBD2; j_gene: TRBJ2-5; v_gene: TRBV10-2; CDR3aa: CASSESQRGETQYF; CDR3nt: TGCGCCAGCAGTGAGTCGCAGCGGGGAGAGACCCAGTACTTC
abundance: -; d_gene: -; j_gene: TRBJ2-6; v_gene: TRBV11-3; CDR3aa: CASSHTSGANVLTF; CDR3nt: TGTGCCAGCAGCCACACCTCTGGGGCCAACGTCCTGACTTTC
abundance: -; d_gene: -; j_gene: TRBJ1-1; v_gene: TRBV5-8; CDR3aa: CANRLGGPSTAEAFF; CDR3nt: TGTGCCAACCGCCTGGGGGGCCCCTCTACCGCTGAAGCTTTCTTT
abundance: -; d_gene: -; j_gene: TRBJ1-4; v_gene: TRBV2; CDR3aa: CASSTDAGEKLFF; CDR3nt: TGTGCCAGCAGTACAGACGCCGGTGAAAAACTGTTTTTT
abundance: -; d_gene: -; j_gene: TRBJ2-1; v_gene: TRBV5-5; CDR3aa: CASSPLANEQFF; CDR3nt: TGTGCCAGCAGCCCCCTGGCGAATGAGCAGTTCTTC
abundance: -; d_gene: -; j_gene: TRBJ1-5; v_gene: TRBV6-5; CDR3aa: CASSGTQGNQPQHF; CDR3nt: TGTGCCAGCAGTGGTACTCAGGGGAATCAGCCCCAGCATTTT
abundance: -; d_gene: -; j_gene: TRBJ2-5; v_gene: TRBV7-9; CDR3aa: CASSLGAPQETQYF; CDR3nt: TGTGCCAGCAGCTTAGGAGCCCCCCAAGAGACCCAGTACTTC
abundance: few; d_gene: TRBD1; j_gene: TRBJ1-4; v_gene: TRBV6-7; CDR3aa: CASSKYRGTQEKLFF; CDR3nt: TGTGCCAGCAGTAAGTACAGGGGGACGCAGGAAAAACTGTTTTTT
abundance: -; d_gene: TRBD2; j_gene: TRBJ2-7; v_gene: TRBV18; CDR3aa: CASSPETSGVGAYEQYF; CDR3nt: TGTGCCAGCTCACCAGAGACTAGCGGGGTGGGGGCCTACGAGCAGTACTTC
abundance: -; d_gene: -; j_gene: TRBJ1-1; v_gene: TRBV18; CDR3aa: CASSPPTGRVNTEAFF; CDR3nt: TGTGCCAGCTCACCACCCACAGGGAGGGTGAACACTGAAGCTTTCTTT
abundance: few; d_gene: TRBD2; j_gene: TRBJ2-2; v_gene: TRBV6-6; CDR3aa: CASSVGLAGGTGELFF; CDR3nt: TGTGCCAGCAGTGTGGGACTAGCGGGGGGTACCGGGGAGCTGTTTTTT
abundance: -; d_gene: -; j_gene: TRBJ1-1; v_gene: TRBV5-6; CDR3aa: CASSLAPRGPESYTEAFF; CDR3nt: TGTGCCAGCAGCTTGGCCCCTAGAGGCCCTGAGTCGTACACTGAAGCTTTCTTT
abundance: -; d_gene: TRBD1; j_gene: TRBJ1-3; v_gene: TRBV10-3; CDR3aa: CAISGDPTGGGNTIYF; CDR3nt: TGTGCCATCAGTGGGGATCCGACAGGGGGAGGAAACACCATATATTTT
abundance: once; d_gene: TRBD1; j_gene: TRBJ2-2; v_gene: TRBV6-1; CDR3aa: CASSRTGDVGELFF; CDR3nt: TGTGCCAGCAGTAGGACAGGGGATGTCGGGGAGCTGTTTTTT
abundance: -; d_gene: -; j_gene: TRBJ1-6; v_gene: TRBV27; CDR3aa: CASSFRGSNSPLHF; CDR3nt: TGTGCCAGCAGTTTCAGGGGATCGAATTCACCCCTCCACTTT
abundance: -; d_gene: -; j_gene: TRBJ2-2; v_gene: TRBV19; CDR3aa: CASSIQGPNTGELFF; CDR3nt: TGTGCCAGTAGTATACAGGGTCCGAACACCGGGGAGCTGTTTTTT
abundance: -; d_gene: -; j_gene: TRBJ2-5; v_gene: TRBV28; CDR3aa: CASSLMAETQYF; CDR3nt: TGTGCCAGCAGTCTGATGGCGGAGACCCAGTACTTC
abundance: -; d_gene: TRBD1; j_gene: TRBJ2-7; v_gene: TRBV9; CDR3aa: CASSPRDSPTRQYF; CDR3nt: TGTGCCAGCAGCCCTCGGGACAGTCCTACGAGGCAGTACTTC
abundance: -; d_gene: TRBD1; j_gene: TRBJ2-7; v_gene: TRBV4-2; CDR3aa: CASSQDFRTGLGEQYF; CDR3nt: TGTGCCAGCAGCCAAGATTTCAGGACAGGATTGGGGGAGCAGTACTTC
abundance: -; d_gene: -; j_gene: TRBJ1-6; v_gene: TRBV30; CDR3aa: CAWSTADNSPLHF; CDR3nt: TGTGCCTGGAGTACAGCGGATAATTCACCCCTCCACTTT
abundance: -; d_gene: -; j_gene: TRBJ2-6; v_gene: TRBV19; CDR3aa: CASRTPGSASGANVLTF; CDR3nt: TGTGCCAGTAGAACCCCGGGTTCCGCCTCTGGGGCCAACGTCCTGACTTTC
abundance: -; d_gene: -; j_gene: TRBJ2-5; v_gene: TRBV28; CDR3aa: CASRSGNQETQYF; CDR3nt: TGTGCCAGCAGGTCGGGGAACCAAGAGACCCAGTACTTC
abundance: -; d_gene: -; j_gene: TRBJ2-2; v_gene: TRBV11-2; CDR3aa: CASSFTRRVGELFF; CDR3nt: TGTGCCAGCAGCTTCACTCGACGGGTCGGGGAGCTGTTTTTT
abundance: -; d_gene: -; j_gene: TRBJ2-2; v_gene: TRBV9; CDR3aa: CASSVAAGAGELFF; CDR3nt: TGTGCCAGCAGCGTAGCAGCTGGGGCCGGGGAGCTGTTTTTT
abundance: -; d_gene: -; j_gene: TRBJ1-3; v_gene: TRBV10-2; CDR3aa: CASKIQGSGNTIYF; CDR3nt: TGCGCCAGCAAGATACAGGGTTCGGGAAACACCATATATTTT
abundance: -; d_gene: TRBD1; j_gene: TRBJ1-5; v_gene: TRBV2; CDR3aa: CASRGRQGANQPQHF; CDR3nt: TGTGCCAGCAGGGGACGACAGGGGGCTAATCAGCCCCAGCATTTT
abundance: -; d_gene: TRBD2; j_gene: TRBJ2-1; v_gene: TRBV19; CDR3aa: CASSIDNTGLAGGKQFF; CDR3nt: TGTGCCAGTAGTATAGATAATACGGGACTAGCGGGGGGGAAGCAGTTCTTC
abundance: -; d_gene: -; j_gene: TRBJ1-5; v_gene: TRBV6-1; CDR3aa: CASSLLGSRNQPQHF; CDR3nt: TGTGCCAGCAGCTTACTCGGAAGCCGCAATCAGCCCCAGCATTTT
abundance: -; d_gene: TRBD2; j_gene: TRBJ2-1; v_gene: TRBV28; CDR3aa: CASSWTSYNEQFF; CDR3nt: TGTGCCAGCAGTTGGACTAGTTACAATGAGCAGTTCTTC
abundance: -; d_gene: TRBD2; j_gene: TRBJ2-3; v_gene: TRBV11-2; CDR3aa: CASGGLAGLASTDTQYF; CDR3nt: TGTGCCAGCGGCGGGCTAGCGGGATTAGCGAGCACAGATACGCAGTATTTT
abundance: -; d_gene: TRBD1; j_gene: TRBJ1-5; v_gene: TRBV5-1; CDR3aa: CASSPGQANQPQHF; CDR3nt: TGCGCCAGCAGCCCGGGACAGGCGAATCAGCCCCAGCATTTT
abundance: -; d_gene: -; j_gene: TRBJ2-7; v_gene: TRBV30; CDR3aa: CAWRLDRRPSYEQYF; CDR3nt: TGTGCCTGGAGACTGGACAGACGACCGTCCTACGAGCAGTACTTC
abundance: -; d_gene: -; j_gene: TRBJ2-7; v_gene: TRBV7-9; CDR3aa: CASSLIGTYEQYF; CDR3nt: TGTGCCAGCAGCTTGATCGGTACCTACGAGCAGTACTTC
abundance: few; d_gene: -; j_gene: TRBJ2-7; v_gene: TRBV5-8; CDR3aa: CASSNRVGQYF; CDR3nt: TGTGCCAGCAGCAACAGGGTAGGGCAGTACTTC